The 27 T cell receptor beta chains below come from one sample, sequenced in a study of blood T cell repertoires in COVID-19. The assay was immunoSEQ multiplex PCR, and TCRdb's table has in-frame clones only and misses some. This repertoire shows approximately 210,000 clones, roughly four fifths found once; its top ten account for about 2.5%. The source material was peripheral blood. The receptors were gathered from a woman aged 35 to 49 with active or convalescent COVID-19.

The rearrangement links TRBV7-8 to TRBJ2-7, with TRBD2 matching 9 bases. This CDR3 spans 17 amino acids. J was trimmed by 1 base and V by 1 base; bases with no gene match: 8. Looked up from germline, CDR1 is SGHVS and CDR2 is FQNEAQ. DNA of the CDR3: TGTGCCAGCAGCTTAGGACGGGCGCGGGGGGGATCCTACGAGCAGTACTTC. Translated, it gives CASSLGRARGGSYEQYF.

This rearrangement joins TRBV7-3 to TRBJ1-1, with 7 bases lining up with TRBD1. J lost 0 bases, V lost 5 bases, and 6 bases had no gene match. Germline V gene data show CDR1 as SGHTA and CDR2 as FQGTGA. The CDR3 has 15 residues. The CDR3 coding sequence is TGTGCCAGCAGCACGATGGACAGGATGAACACTGAAGCTTTCTTT. Its translation: CASSTMDRMNTEAFF.

The genes are TRBV7-9 and TRBJ1-6, with a possible D match to TRBD1 (5 bases). V dropped 4 bases and J dropped 0 bases, with 7 bases sitting between them. Germline V gene lookup returns CDR1 SEHNR and CDR2 FQNEAQ (reference sequence). The CDR3 is made up of 15 amino acids. As DNA, the CDR3 is TGTGCCAGCAGCTCACAGGACTCCTATAATTCACCCCTCCACTTT. Translating it yields CASSSQDSYNSPLHF.

This sequence joins TRBV24-1 and TRBJ1-2; 11 bases fit TRBD1. This CDR3 comprises 16 residues. Germline V lookup: CDR1 KGHDR, CDR2 SFDVKD. The junction had 12 bases not matched to a gene; V was cut back by 9 bases and J by 4 bases. The CDR3 spells CATGGGQGARGYGYTF. DNA for the CDR3: TGTGCCACCGGTGGCGGACAGGGGGCGCGAGGCTATGGCTACACCTTC.

This chain joins TRBV3-1 (or the pseudogene TRBV3-2) and TRBJ1-1; a possible D gene is TRBD1 (5 bases). CDR3 size: 12 residues. Germline V gene sequence: CDR1 LGHDT, CDR2 YNNKEL (reference sequence). Trimming removed 4 bases at V and 10 bases at J, with 13 bases between. The CDR3 bases are TGTGCCAGCAGCCTAACGAACGGGGGAGCTTTCTTT. The encoded protein is CASSLTNGGAFF.

The chain combines TRBV4-1 with TRBJ1-1; 7 bases fit TRBD1. From germline, CDR1 is MGHRA and CDR2 YSYEKL. The CDR3 consists of 15 residues. V was clipped by 4 bases and J by 0 bases; unmatched bases: 5. CDR3 loop: CASSPGTEMNTEAFF. The CDR3 DNA follows: TGCGCCAGCAGCCCCGGGACAGAGATGAACACTGAAGCTTTCTTT.

A single count supports this clone. J is TRBJ1-5 and V is TRBV19; 8 bases fit TRBD1. The CDR3 extends over 14 amino acids. V shed 5 bases and J 5 bases; nucleotides not matched to a gene: 5. Per germline, CDR1 LNHDA and CDR2 SQIVND (reference sequence). The CDR3 is CASSEGRGHQPQHF. The CDR3 DNA is TGTGCCAGTAGTGAGGGCAGGGGGCATCAGCCCCAGCATTTT. The full variable domain, its missing parts supplied by reference TRBV19 and TRBJ1-5, is DGGITQSPKYLFRKEGQNVTLSCEQNLNHDAMYWYRQDPGQGLRLIYYSQIVNDFQKGDIAEGYSVSREKKESFPLTVTSAQKNPTAFYLCASSEGRGHQPQHFGDGTRLSIL.

This chain joins TRBV3-1 (or the pseudogene TRBV3-2) and TRBJ2-3; 10 bases match TRBD2. This CDR3 is built from 18 residues. Germline values: CDR1 LGHDT, CDR2 YNNKEL (reference sequence). J was trimmed by 2 bases and V by 0 bases; bases with no gene match: 8. The CDR3, as DNA: TGTGCCAGCAGCCAAGATTTCGGACTAGCGGACTACACAGATACGCAGTATTTT. Translation gives CASSQDFGLADYTDTQYF.

This clone was counted a few times. The J gene is TRBJ2-2, the V gene TRBV5-5; TRBD1 might be the D (5 bases). Germline V gene data show CDR1 as SGHKS and CDR2 as YYEKEE (reference sequence). This CDR3 comprises 15 residues. Trimming took 4 bases from V and 0 from J, leaving 10 bases between them. The CDR3: CASSRQIANTGELFF. The CDR3, as DNA: TGTGCCAGCAGCCGACAGATCGCGAACACCGGGGAGCTGTTTTTT.

This chain connects TRBV29-1 to TRBJ1-2; maybe TRBD1 (6 bases). Trimming shortened V by 3 bases and J by 4 bases, and 24 bases separated the two germline ends. The CDR3 runs 17 residues. Germline values: CDR1 SQVTM, CDR2 ANQGSEA. The CDR3 reads CSVDEEAGVLRPYGYTF. The CDR3 nucleotides read TGCAGCGTTGATGAGGAGGCAGGGGTGTTGAGGCCCTATGGCTACACCTTC.

The chain recombines TRBV27 with TRBJ1-1; D gene unclear. The CDR3 consists of 14 residues. V gave up 2 bases and J gave up 8 bases, with 15 bases separating them. The germline V gene encodes CDR1 MNHEY and CDR2 SMNVEV (reference sequence). CDR3 region: CASSLLPAASEAFF. The CDR3 coding sequence is TGTGCCAGCAGTTTACTCCCCGCGGCCTCGGAAGCTTTCTTT.

V is TRBV19 and J is TRBJ1-1; D might be TRBD1 (5 bases). Looked up from germline, CDR1 is LNHDA and CDR2 is SQIVND (reference sequence). V was pared by 10 bases and J by 6 bases, with 18 bases between. The CDR3 length is 13 residues. Written as DNA, the CDR3 is TGTGCCACCCGATCGGGGGTTTTCGCTGAAGCTTTCTTT. Its translation is CATRSGVFAEAFF.

The CDR3 protein is CASSLDRGGGQPQHF. The CDR3 region has the DNA TGTGCCAGCAGCTTAGACAGGGGCGGAGGTCAGCCCCAGCATTTT. The J gene is TRBJ1-5, the V gene TRBV7-2, with 7 positions matching TRBD1. With V trimmed by 1 base and J by 6 bases, 6 bases remained unmatched. This CDR3 is 15 amino acids long. Germline V gene data show CDR1 as SGHTA and CDR2 as FQGNSA.

V is TRBV7-9 and J is TRBJ1-4; 7 bases line up with TRBD1. The germline CDR1 and CDR2 sequences are SEHNR and FQNEAQ (reference sequence). J lost 0 bases, V lost 1 base, and 5 bases had no gene match. The CDR3 has 17 residues. As DNA, the CDR3 is TGTGCCAGCAGCTTAGTAAGGGGGCCCGCAACTAATGAAAAACTGTTTTTT. This translates into CASSLVRGPATNEKLFF.

The chain uses TRBV11-2 and TRBJ2-7, with D possibly TRBD1 on 5 matching bases. The CDR3 has 17 residues. Germline V CDR1 and CDR2: SGHAT, FQNNGV. V was pared by 0 bases and J by 5 bases, with 20 bases between. The CDR3 coding sequence is TGTGCCAGCAGCTTAGAAAGTTGGGCAGGGATGTCCCACGAGCAGTACTTC. Amino acid sequence: CASSLESWAGMSHEQYF. Full variable domain (remainder filled in from reference TRBV11-2 and TRBJ2-7): EAGVAQSPRYKIIEKRQSVAFWCNPISGHATLYWYQQILGQGPKLLIQFQNNGVVDDSQLPKDRFSAERLKGVDSTLKIQPAKLEDSAVYLCASSLESWAGMSHEQYFGPGTRLTVT.

The chain carries TRBV19 and TRBJ2-7; perhaps TRBD1 as D (5 bases). This CDR3 has 16 amino acids. The V and J ends lost 0 bases and 2 bases respectively, with 14 bases between them. Germline V lookup: CDR1 LNHDA, CDR2 SQIVND (reference sequence). CDR3 loop: CASSIEGRALTYEQYF. The CDR3 DNA is TGTGCCAGTAGTATAGAAGGCAGGGCCCTTACCTACGAGCAGTACTTC.

The chain links TRBV2 to TRBJ1-5, with D uncertain. V dropped 4 bases and J dropped 0 bases, with 10 bases sitting between them. Germline-derived CDR1 and CDR2 are SNHLY and FYNNEI. This CDR3 is built from 15 residues. The CDR3 bases are TGTGCCAGCAGTGGTTCCGGTGATAGCAATCAGCCCCAGCATTTT. Translating gives CASSGSGDSNQPQHF.

CDR3 in amino acids: CASRTGRTGELFF. The CDR3 DNA follows: TGTGCCAGCAGAACGGGGAGGACCGGGGAGCTGTTTTTT. The chain has TRBV7-2 and TRBJ2-2, with TRBD2 as a possible D gene (6 bases). This CDR3 has 13 amino acids. V lost 6 bases and J 5 bases, leaving 10 bases between the germline ends. CDR1 is SGHTA, CDR2 FQGNSA, per germline.

The J gene is TRBJ1-2, the V gene TRBV5-4; unclear D gene. Germline CDR1 is SGHNT and CDR2 is YYREEE (reference sequence). The V end was cut by 0 bases, the J end by 1 base, with 13 bases between. The CDR3 extends over 16 amino acids. This CDR3 is CASSLAPGIHNYGYTF. CDR3 in DNA: TGTGCCAGCAGCTTGGCCCCGGGGATCCATAACTATGGCTACACCTTC.

CDR3 loop: CASSPHGRGGGTEAFF. CDR3 in DNA: TGTGCCAGCAGCCCCCACGGGCGGGGTGGGGGGACTGAAGCTTTCTTT. The chain recombines TRBV3-1 (or the pseudogene TRBV3-2) with TRBJ1-1; D is possibly TRBD1 (5 bases). The V gene lost 4 bases and the J gene lost 5 bases, with 20 bases spanning the gap. The CDR3 runs to 16 residues. Germline values: CDR1 LGHDT, CDR2 YNNKEL (reference sequence).

The chain links TRBV28 to TRBJ1-2; 10 bases fit TRBD1. Germline assignment: CDR1 MDHEN and CDR2 SYDVKM. This CDR3 region has 15 residues. V lost 5 bases to trimming and J lost 2 bases; unmatched junction nucleotides: 5. CDR3 DNA: TGTGCCAGCAGTAGTCCGGGACAGGGGAACTATGGCTACACCTTC. This sequence encodes CASSSPGQGNYGYTF.

The chain has TRBV27 and TRBJ2-7; 9 bases match TRBD1. CDR3 length: 15 residues. Germline V gene data show CDR1 as MNHEY and CDR2 as SMNVEV (reference sequence). Trimming cost V 2 bases and J 6 bases; bases outside gene matches: 8. CDR3 in amino acids: CASSLTRDRVGEQYF. The DNA for the CDR3 is TGTGCCAGCAGTTTAACGAGGGACAGGGTTGGCGAGCAGTACTTC.

CDR3 sequence: CASSFSGVANEKLFF. The DNA of the CDR3 is TGCGCCAGCAGCTTCTCAGGGGTTGCTAATGAAAAACTGTTTTTT. This chain connects TRBV5-1 to TRBJ1-4; tentatively, D is TRBD1 (6 bases). CDR1 and CDR2 from the germline V gene are SGHRS and YFSETQ. CDR3 length equals 15 residues. With 2 bases removed from V and 3 bases from J, the gap between germline ends came to 11 bases. Supplemented by reference TRBV5-1 and TRBJ1-4, the full variable domain reads KAGVTQTPRYLIKTRGQQVTLSCSPISGHRSVSWYQQTPGQGLQFLFEYFSETQRNKGNFPGRFSGRQFSNSRSEMNVSTLELGDSALYLCASSFSGVANEKLFFGSGTQLSVL.

As to this clone: Different DNA sequences within this sample yield the same CDR3. The chain combines TRBV11-3 with TRBJ1-6; possible D gene TRBD1, 6 bases. V lost 1 base to trimming and J lost 5 bases, with 6 bases between them. Germline V gives CDR1 SGHNT, CDR2 YENEEA. The CDR3 has 14 residues. The CDR3 bases are TGTGCCAGCAGCTTAGGGACAGATAATTCACCCCTCCACTTT. It translates to CASSLGTDNSPLHF.

CDR3 loop: CASSEDRDSYNEQFF. CDR3 DNA sequence: TGTGCCAGCAGCGAAGACAGGGACTCCTACAATGAGCAGTTCTTC. V is TRBV25-1 and J is TRBJ2-1, with TRBD1 identical over 7 bases. The CDR3 consists of 15 residues. Germline CDR1 MGHDK, CDR2 SYGVNS. The V gene end was trimmed by 6 bases and the J gene end by 0 bases; junction bases not matched to a gene: 5.

This clone has only a few counts. The genes are TRBV19 and TRBJ1-6; the D gene is possibly TRBD1 (6 bases). CDR1 is LNHDA and CDR2 is SQIVND in the germline V gene (reference sequence). V lost 5 bases, J lost 5 bases, and 16 bases lay in between. The CDR3 has 16 amino acids. CDR3 bases: TGTGCCAGTAGTCTCGGCCGGGAGGGGGATAATTCACCCCTCCACTTT. It encodes CASSLGREGDNSPLHF.

V is TRBV5-4 and J is TRBJ2-2, with 8 bases aligning to TRBD2. The germline CDR1 and CDR2 sequences are SGHNT and YYREEE (reference sequence). Trimming removed 2 bases from V and 6 bases from J; junction bases left unmatched: 9. There are 16 residues in the CDR3. DNA of the CDR3: TGTGCCAGCAGCTTCCCCAGCGGGAGACCCCCCGGGGAGCTGTTTTTT. Translation gives CASSFPSGRPPGELFF.